This TCR beta chain was documented in a study of cytomegalovirus exposure and HLA in healthy donors. In the case of this clone: Its antigen is currently unknown.

The PCR was carried out with 60 Vbeta primers and 13 Jbeta primers. Only in-frame clones appear in the TCRdb table, and some are missing; sequencing was by immunoSEQ multiplex PCR. This sample has more than 95,000 clones, with roughly 78% found just once. V gave up 4 bases and J gave up 8 bases, with 11 bases separating them. The germline V gene encodes CDR1 GTSNPN and CDR2 SVGIG (reference sequence). The CDR3 is made up of 11 amino acids. Study outcomes and limitations: Later analysis revealed greater clonal expansion in HLA-associated TCR beta chains than in equally common others. Accurate prediction of most subjects' HLA-A and HLA-B alleles from TCR beta sequences was reported.

The clonotype was recovered from a woman in her forties in good health and CMV-seronegative. The chain couples TRBV30 to TRBJ1-2; weak D call: TRBD1 (5 bases). The specimen was PBMCs. CDR3 loop: CAWTGRYGYTF. DNA of the CDR3: TGTGCCTGGACAGGGAGGTACGGCTACACCTTC.